Each of the 15 T cell receptor beta chains below was sequenced from the same sample in a study of shared clonotypes between healthy human individuals. Here immunoSEQ multiplex PCR was the method, and the copy in TCRdb shows in-frame clones only, minus some. Of millions of clones listed, roughly 94% are singletons. Sequencing used naive CD4+ T cells sorted from blood. As for subset: CD45RA+ positively selected. The source of these receptors is a man between 18 and 35 years old in good health.

The chain is built from TRBV4-1 and TRBJ2-1; D is unclear. The CDR3 sequence is 16 residues long. The germline CDR1 and CDR2 sequences are MGHRA and YSYEKL. V lost 1 base and J 0 bases, leaving 10 bases between the germline ends. This chain's CDR3 is CASSQVGPSSYNEQFF. The CDR3 nucleotides read TGCGCCAGCAGCCAAGTCGGTCCGAGCTCCTACAATGAGCAGTTCTTC.

Of note for this clone: Other DNA sequences in the same sample also yield this CDR3. The chain couples TRBV2 to TRBJ1-2, with 8 bases aligning to TRBD1. The length of the CDR3 is 13 residues. Per germline, CDR1 SNHLY and CDR2 FYNNEI. The junction had 6 bases not matched to a gene; V was cut back by 8 bases and J by 4 bases. CDR3 bases: TGTGCCAGCTCTCAGGGGGCGGGCTATGGCTACACCTTC. It is translated as CASSQGAGYGYTF.

Remarks on this clone: Other DNA sequences from this sample encode an identical CDR3 as well. The chain carries TRBV6-5 and TRBJ1-4; TRBD1 is a possible D gene (5 bases). V gave up 3 bases and J gave up 6 bases, with 11 bases separating them. The germline V gene encodes CDR1 MNHEY and CDR2 SVGAGI. The CDR3 is 14 residues long. CDR3 DNA: TGTGCCAGCAGTTATGGGGGGGTGGATGAAAAACTGTTTTTT. Protein: CASSYGGVDEKLFF.

Comment on this clone: This CDR3 is also generated by other DNA sequences in the sample. The chain uses TRBV9 and TRBJ2-5; maybe TRBD1 (6 bases). The CDR3 is made up of 14 amino acids. CDR1 is SGDLS and CDR2 is YYNGEE in the germline V gene. The ends were cut back, 0 bases at V and 2 bases at J, with 8 bases in the middle. The CDR3 sequence: CASSVGTGQETQYF. The CDR3 DNA follows: TGTGCCAGCAGCGTAGGTACAGGGCAAGAGACCCAGTACTTC.

V gene TRBV30 combines with J gene TRBJ1-2; maybe TRBD1 (5 bases). This CDR3 spans 15 amino acids. V was cut by 4 bases and J by 8 bases, with 23 bases left in between. Germline CDR1 is GTSNPN and CDR2 is SVGIG (reference sequence). CDR3 DNA sequence: TGTGCCTGGACTAGGGGCCAGGGAAAGGGAGAGGGCTACACCTTC. Its protein is CAWTRGQGKGEGYTF. The entire variable domain, with the rest obtained from reference TRBV30 and TRBJ1-2, is as follows: SQTIHQWPATLVQPVGSPLSLECTVEGTSNPNLYWYRQAAGRGLQLLFYSVGIGQISSEVPQNLSASRPQDRQFILSSKKLLLSDSGFYLCAWTRGQGKGEGYTFGSGTRLTVV.

This CDR3 is CASSLPNEYRDTEQYF. CDR3 nucleotides: TGTGCCAGCAGTTTACCCAACGAGTACAGGGATACCGAGCAGTACTTC. The J gene is TRBJ2-7, the V gene TRBV27, with a weak D call TRBD1 (6 bases). Germline assignment: CDR1 MNHEY and CDR2 SMNVEV (reference sequence). The CDR3 spans 16 residues. Trimming pared 2 bases from V and 6 bases from J, leaving 20 bases between.

This sequence joins TRBV6-1 and TRBJ1-1; D gene uncertain. CDR1 MNHNS and CDR2 SASEGT come from the germline V gene. The V and J ends lost 2 bases and 0 bases respectively, with 10 bases between them. The CDR3 extends over 15 amino acids. The CDR3: CASSETRVMNTEAFF. The CDR3 region has the DNA TGTGCCAGCAGTGAAACTCGGGTAATGAACACTGAAGCTTTCTTT.

The rearrangement joins TRBV5-6 to TRBJ2-7, with 8 bases aligning to TRBD1. V shed 4 bases and J 2 bases; nucleotides not matched to a gene: 5. This CDR3 region has 14 residues. Germline CDR1 is SGHDT and CDR2 is YYEEEE. Here the CDR3 reads CASSIGTGTYEQYF. CDR3 bases: TGTGCCAGCAGCATAGGGACAGGAACCTACGAGCAGTACTTC.

This rearrangement joins TRBV11-2 to TRBJ2-7; TRBD2 matches 13 bases. The CDR3 contains 16 residues. The trim removed 5 bases at V and 4 bases at J, leaving 8 bases unmatched. Germline V gives CDR1 SGHAT, CDR2 FQNNGV. CDR3 bases: TGTGCCAGCAGCCGGACCCGGACTAGCGGGAGTTACGAGCAGTACTTC. The encoded protein is CASSRTRTSGSYEQYF. Complete variable domain (other parts from reference TRBV11-2 and TRBJ2-7): EAGVAQSPRYKIIEKRQSVAFWCNPISGHATLYWYQQILGQGPKLLIQFQNNGVVDDSQLPKDRFSAERLKGVDSTLKIQPAKLEDSAVYLCASSRTRTSGSYEQYFGPGTRLTVT.

This clone was found once. The rearrangement uses TRBV5-1 and TRBJ2-3; 9 nucleotides agree with TRBD1. Looked up from germline, CDR1 is SGHRS and CDR2 is YFSETQ. V shed 4 bases and J 6 bases; nucleotides not matched to a gene: 9. This CDR3 contains 15 residues. CDR3 loop: CASSGGTGFSDTQYF. The CDR3 nucleotides are TGCGCCAGCAGCGGCGGGACAGGGTTCTCGGATACGCAGTATTTT.

The V and J genes are TRBV7-2 and TRBJ2-5; weak D call: TRBD2 (5 bases). Germline CDR1 SGHTA, CDR2 FQGNSA. V was shortened by 4 bases and J by 4 bases, with 16 bases between the two germline ends. The CDR3 has 15 residues. The CDR3 DNA follows: TGTGCCAGCAGCTCCCAACTCGGAGGTTTAGAGACCCAGTACTTC. It specifies CASSSQLGGLETQYF.

The rearrangement joins TRBV2 to TRBJ2-5; weak D call: TRBD2 (5 bases). Germline CDR1 and CDR2: SNHLY and FYNNEI. This CDR3 spans 12 amino acids. The V end was cut by 5 bases, the J end by 7 bases, with 11 bases between. For the CDR3, the DNA is TGTGCCAGCAGTAGCGGTCCGGGGACCCAGTACTTC. It translates to CASSSGPGTQYF.

The V call is TRBV21-1, the J call TRBJ2-7; the table names TRBD1, a call not compared with the DNA. TRBV21-1 is termed a pseudogene. CDR3 length: 17 amino acids. CDR3 region: CASGQRSEQGARYEQYF. CDR3 bases: TGTGCCAGCGGCCAACGGTCGGAACAGGGGGCTAGGTACGAGCAGTACTTC.

Worth noting for this clone: Other DNA sequences within the sample encode an identical CDR3. The chain employs TRBV6-6 and TRBJ2-3; 10 positions match TRBD2. V lost 6 bases to trimming and J lost 3 bases; unmatched junction nucleotides: 3. The CDR3 sequence is 14 residues long. Germline V gene lookup returns CDR1 MNHNY and CDR2 SVGAGI (reference sequence). The CDR3 sequence: CASSQTSGTDTQYF. CDR3 DNA: TGTGCCAGCAGCCAGACTAGCGGGACAGATACGCAGTATTTT.

Concerning this clone itself: The sample carries other DNA sequences with the same CDR3. This chain connects TRBV19 to TRBJ1-5; D is undetermined. CDR1 is LNHDA, CDR2 SQIVND, per germline (reference sequence). The CDR3 is made up of 12 amino acids. Trimming removed 6 bases at V and 6 bases at J, with 9 bases between. The CDR3 loop reads CASSSRGQPQHF. For the CDR3, the DNA is TGTGCCAGTAGCTCTCGGGGTCAGCCCCAGCATTTT. Supplemented by reference TRBV19 and TRBJ1-5, the full variable domain reads DGGITQSPKYLFRKEGQNVTLSCEQNLNHDAMYWYRQDPGQGLRLIYYSQIVNDFQKGDIAEGYSVSREKKESFPLTVTSAQKNPTAFYLCASSSRGQPQHFGDGTRLSIL.